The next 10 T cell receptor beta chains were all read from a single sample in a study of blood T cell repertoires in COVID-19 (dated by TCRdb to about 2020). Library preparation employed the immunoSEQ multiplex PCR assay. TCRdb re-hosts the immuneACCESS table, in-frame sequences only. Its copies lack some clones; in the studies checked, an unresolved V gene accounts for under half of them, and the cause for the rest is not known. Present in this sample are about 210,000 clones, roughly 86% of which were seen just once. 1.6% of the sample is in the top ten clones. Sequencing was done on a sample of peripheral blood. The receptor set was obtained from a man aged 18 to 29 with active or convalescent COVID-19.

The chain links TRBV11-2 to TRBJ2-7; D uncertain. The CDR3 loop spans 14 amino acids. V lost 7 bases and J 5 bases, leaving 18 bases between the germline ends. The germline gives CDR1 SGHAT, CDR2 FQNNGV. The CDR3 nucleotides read TGTGCCAGCACTCCTAGTAATTATCCCCACGAGCAGTACTTC. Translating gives CASTPSNYPHEQYF.

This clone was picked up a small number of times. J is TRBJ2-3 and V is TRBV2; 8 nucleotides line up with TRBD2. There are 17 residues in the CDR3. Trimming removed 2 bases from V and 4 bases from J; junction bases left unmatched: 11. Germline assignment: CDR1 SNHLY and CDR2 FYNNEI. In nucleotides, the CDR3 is TGTGCCAGCAGTGAAACCCCAATCGCGGGGGGTTCAGATACGCAGTATTTT. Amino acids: CASSETPIAGGSDTQYF.

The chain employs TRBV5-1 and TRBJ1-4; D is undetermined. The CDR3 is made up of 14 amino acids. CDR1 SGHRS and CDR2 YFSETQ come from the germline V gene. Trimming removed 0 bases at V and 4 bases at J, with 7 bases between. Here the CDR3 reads CASSLEQINEKLFF. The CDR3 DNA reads TGCGCCAGCAGCTTGGAACAGATTAATGAAAAACTGTTTTTT.

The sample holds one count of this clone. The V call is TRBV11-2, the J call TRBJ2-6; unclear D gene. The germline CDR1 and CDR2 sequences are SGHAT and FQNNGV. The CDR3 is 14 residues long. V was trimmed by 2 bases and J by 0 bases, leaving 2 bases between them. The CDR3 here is CASSLRSGANVLTF. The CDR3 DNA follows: TGTGCCAGCAGCTTACGCTCTGGGGCCAACGTCCTGACTTTC.

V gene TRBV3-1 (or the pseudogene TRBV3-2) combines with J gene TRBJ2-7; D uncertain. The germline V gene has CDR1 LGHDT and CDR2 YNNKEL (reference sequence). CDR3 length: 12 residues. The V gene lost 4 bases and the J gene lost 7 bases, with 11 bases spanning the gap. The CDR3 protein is CASSPTPREQYF. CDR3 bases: TGTGCCAGCAGCCCCACCCCTCGGGAGCAGTACTTC.

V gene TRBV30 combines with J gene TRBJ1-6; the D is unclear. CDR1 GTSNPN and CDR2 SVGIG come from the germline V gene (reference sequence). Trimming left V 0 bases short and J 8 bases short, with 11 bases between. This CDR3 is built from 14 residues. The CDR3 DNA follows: TGTGCCTGGAGTGTAGGCCCCGGGGATTCACCCCTCCACTTT. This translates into CAWSVGPGDSPLHF. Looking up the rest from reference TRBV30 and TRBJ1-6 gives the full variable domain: SQTIHQWPATLVQPVGSPLSLECTVEGTSNPNLYWYRQAAGRGLQLLFYSVGIGQISSEVPQNLSASRPQDRQFILSSKKLLLSDSGFYLCAWSVGPGDSPLHFGNGTRLTVT.

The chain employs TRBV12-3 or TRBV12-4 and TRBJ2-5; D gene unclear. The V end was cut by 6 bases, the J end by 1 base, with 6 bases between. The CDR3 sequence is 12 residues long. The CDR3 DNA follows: TGTGCCAGCAGCACGGTCCAAGAGACCCAGTACTTC. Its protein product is CASSTVQETQYF.

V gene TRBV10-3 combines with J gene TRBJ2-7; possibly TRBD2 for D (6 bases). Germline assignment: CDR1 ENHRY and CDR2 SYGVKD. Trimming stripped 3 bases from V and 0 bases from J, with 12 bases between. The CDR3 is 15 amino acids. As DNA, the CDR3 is TGTGCCATCAGTGACTCGGGACTTTACTCCTACGAGCAGTACTTC. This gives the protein CAISDSGLYSYEQYF.

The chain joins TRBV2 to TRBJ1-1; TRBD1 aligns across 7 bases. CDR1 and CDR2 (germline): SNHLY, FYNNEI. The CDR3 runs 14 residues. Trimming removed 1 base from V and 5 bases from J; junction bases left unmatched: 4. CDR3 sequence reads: CASSEVGRGTEAFF. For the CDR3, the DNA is TGTGCCAGCAGTGAAGTTGGCAGGGGGACTGAAGCTTTCTTT.

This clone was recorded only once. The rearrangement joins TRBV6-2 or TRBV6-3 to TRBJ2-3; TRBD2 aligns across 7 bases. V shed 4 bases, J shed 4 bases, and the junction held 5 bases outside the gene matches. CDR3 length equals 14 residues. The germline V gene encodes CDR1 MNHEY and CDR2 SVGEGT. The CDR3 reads CASSSWGRADTQYF. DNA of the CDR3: TGTGCCAGCAGTTCTTGGGGGAGGGCAGATACGCAGTATTTT.